These T cell receptor beta chains were read from a single sample in a study of blood T cells in healthy people across ages. TCRdb passed the 5' RACE reads through MiXCR, listing each CDR3 protein once. Of hundreds of thousands of distinct CDR3 sequences in the sample, approximately 30% were seen once. The sequencing input was blood. The receptor set was obtained from an elderly woman in good health. The CDR3 runs from the conserved cysteine through the conserved F or W. The D gene is left open where the match is weak. Some rows have no size entry. The others give once, few or many, or a class for an expanded clone.

v_call,j_call,cdr3_length,clone_size,d_call,cdr3_aa,cdr3_nt
TRBV4-3,TRBJ2-5,13,-,-,CASSHGAGHEQYF,TGCGCCAGCAGCCACGGAGCTGGCCATGAGCAGTACTTC
TRBV20-1,TRBJ1-1,17,many,TRBD1,CSAVPPTGQGVFTEAFF,TGCAGTGCTGTACCTCCCACGGGACAGGGGGTATTCACTGAAGCTTTCTTT
TRBV5-6,TRBJ2-1,11,many,-,CASSFKEEQFF,TGTGCCAGCAGCTTCAAAGAAGAGCAGTTCTTC
TRBV7-7,TRBJ2-5,14,-,TRBD2,CAGSSGGAGYEQYF,TGTGCCGGCAGCTCGGGGGGGGCCGGGTATGAGCAGTACTTC
TRBV5-1,TRBJ2-1,12,many,-,CASRTGVNEQFF,TGCGCCAGCAGAACAGGAGTAAATGAGCAGTTCTTC
TRBV29-1,TRBJ2-7,13,-,TRBD1,CSAQGTGGREQYF,TGCAGCGCACAAGGGACAGGGGGCCGAGAGCAGTACTTC
TRBV5-1,TRBJ2-5,15,many,-,CASSLSGTAIGRQYF,TGCGCCAGCAGCTTGTCCGGGACGGCGATTGGAAGACAGTACTTC
TRBV5-1,TRBJ1-1,15,-,TRBD1,CASSLDRQGLQRAFF,TGCGCCAGCAGCTTGGACCGACAGGGCCTACAGCGGGCTTTCTTT
TRBV5-1,TRBJ1-1,14,many,-,CASSSRGDITEAFF,TGCGCCAGCAGCTCGAGAGGGGACATCACTGAAGCTTTCTTT
TRBV15,TRBJ1-4,16,many,TRBD1,CATSIFPGQGSEKLFF,TGTGCCACCAGCATATTCCCGGGACAGGGGAGTGAAAAACTGTTTTTT
TRBV18,TRBJ2-7,13,many,-,CASSPGGIGEQYF,TGTGCCAGCTCACCTGGGGGGATTGGAGAGCAGTACTTC
TRBV5-8,TRBJ2-7,14,many,-,CASSLFSGPYEQYF,TGTGCCAGCAGCTTGTTTTCTGGGCCCTACGAGCAGTACTTC
TRBV7-2,TRBJ2-1,15,-,TRBD2,CASSLVWGGYNEQFF,TGTGCCAGCAGCTTAGTATGGGGGGGATACAATGAGCAGTTCTTC
TRBV20-1,TRBJ1-1,11,many,-,CSAKGSIGAFF,TGCAGTGCCAAGGGGTCCATCGGAGCTTTCTTT
TRBV5-5,TRBJ1-1,12,few,-,CASTKRTTEAFF,TGTGCCAGCACCAAACGGACGACTGAAGCTTTCTTT
TRBV5-1,TRBJ2-5,12,many,-,CASRVDAETQYF,TGCGCCAGCCGGGTAGATGCGGAGACCCAGTACTTC
TRBV4-3,TRBJ2-7,13,many,TRBD1,CASSRGQGYEQYF,TGCGCCAGCAGCCGAGGACAGGGTTACGAGCAGTACTTC
TRBV21-1,TRBJ1-6,16,-,-,CPSSKEQGNYNSPLHF,TGTCCCAGCAGCAAAGAACAGGGAAACTATAATTCACCCCTCCACTTT
TRBV7-9,TRBJ2-7,12,-,-,CTSSLTVYEQYF,TGTACCAGCAGCCTTACCGTCTACGAGCAGTACTTC
TRBV7-2,TRBJ2-7,17,-,TRBD2,CASSPGTSGWSSYEQYF,TGTGCCAGCAGCCCCGGGACTAGCGGGTGGAGCTCCTACGAGCAGTACTTC
TRBV5-6,TRBJ2-2,18,few,-,CASSLRGSLNLNTGELFF,TGTGCCAGCAGCTTGAGAGGGAGTCTTAACCTAAACACCGGGGAGCTGTTTTTT
TRBV20-1,TRBJ1-4,15,-,TRBD1,CSASPPGQGGEKLFF,TGCAGTGCTAGCCCCCCGGGACAGGGGGGGGAAAAACTGTTTTTT
TRBV7-2,TRBJ1-1,15,few,-,CASSLSITGSTEAFF,TGTGCCAGCAGCTTAAGTATTACCGGGAGCACTGAAGCTTTCTTT
TRBV20-1,TRBJ2-7,12,many,-,CSARVKNDEQYF,TGCAGTGCTAGAGTCAAAAACGACGAGCAGTACTTC
TRBV2,TRBJ2-7,14,few,-,CASRVERTTYEQYF,TGTGCCAGCAGGGTGGAGCGGACAACCTACGAGCAGTACTTC
TRBV30,TRBJ1-1,8,many,-,CAWSPAFF,TGTGCCTGGAGTCCAGCTTTCTTT
TRBV12-3/TRBV12-4,TRBJ2-1,14,-,-,CASSLRPLNEEQFF,TGTGCCAGCAGTTTGCGGCCCCTCAATGAGGAGCAGTTCTTC
TRBV7-9,TRBJ2-7,12,once,-,CASSGWDGSWYF,TGTGCCAGCAGCGGATGGGACGGCTCCTGGTACTTC
TRBV2,TRBJ2-1,14,-,-,CAGSVARENSEQFF,TGTGCCGGCAGTGTGGCCAGGGAGAATTCCGAGCAGTTCTTC
TRBV27,TRBJ1-2,16,-,-,CASSPSRGSRDYGYTF,TGTGCCAGCAGTCCATCCAGGGGTTCAAGGGACTATGGCTACACCTTC
TRBV20-1,TRBJ2-1,15,-,TRBD2,CSVEPGLAYRGEQFF,TGCAGTGTCGAGCCGGGACTAGCGTACAGAGGGGAGCAGTTCTTC
TRBV27,TRBJ2-2,16,few,-,CASSFRQGYSAGELFF,TGTGCCAGCAGTTTTAGGCAGGGTTATTCGGCCGGGGAGCTGTTTTTT
TRBV14,TRBJ1-6,16,-,TRBD1,CASSQVNRGKASPLHF,TGTGCCAGCAGCCAAGTAAACAGGGGAAAGGCTTCACCCCTCCACTTT
TRBV4-3,TRBJ2-5,17,-,-,CASSQESWGGEQETQYF,TGCGCCAGCAGCCAAGAGTCGTGGGGGGGCGAACAAGAGACCCAGTACTTC
TRBV20-1,TRBJ1-6,17,few,-,CSARERGRAGFDSPLHF,TGCAGTGCTAGAGAGAGGGGCAGGGCTGGGTTCGATTCACCCCTCCACTTT
TRBV20-1,TRBJ2-3,15,many,-,CSVTQLIGGTDTQYF,TGCAGTGTCACCCAACTTATAGGGGGCACAGATACGCAGTATTTT
TRBV29-1,TRBJ2-6,15,many,-,CSVEPRVSGANVLTF,TGCAGCGTCGAGCCCAGAGTCTCTGGGGCCAACGTCCTGACTTTC
TRBV6-5,TRBJ2-3,16,many,TRBD2,CASSPIPAGSTDTQYF,TGTGCCAGCAGCCCTATCCCAGCGGGGAGCACAGATACGCAGTATTTT
TRBV3-1,TRBJ1-2,13,many,TRBD1,CASGQGGNYGYTF,TGTGCCAGCGGACAGGGGGGAAACTATGGCTACACCTTC
TRBV18,TRBJ1-1,14,many,TRBD1,CASSPGTGVTEAFF,TGTGCCAGCTCACCAGGGACAGGGGTGACTGAAGCTTTCTTT
TRBV20-1,TRBJ2-5,15,-,-,CSVRGGTLRGNEQYF,TGCAGTGTTAGAGGTGGGACCCTTAGGGGCAATGAGCAGTACTTC
TRBV20-1,TRBJ2-5,14,many,TRBD2,CSANSGGNARTQYF,TGCAGTGCTAATAGCGGGGGGAACGCGAGGACCCAGTACTTC
TRBV3-1,TRBJ1-2,16,-,-,CASSPELAGTFYGYTF,TGTGCCAGCAGCCCCGAGTTGGCAGGGACCTTCTATGGCTACACCTTC
TRBV15,TRBJ2-3,15,many,TRBD2,CATSRKTSGTDTQYF,TGTGCCACCAGCAGAAAGACTAGCGGGACAGATACGCAGTATTTT
TRBV12-3/TRBV12-4,TRBJ2-5,15,many,TRBD2,CASSLMGGRQETQYF,TGTGCCAGCAGCCTCATGGGGGGGAGACAAGAGACCCAGTACTTC
TRBV7-2,TRBJ2-3,17,many,TRBD2,CASSLGFQRGRTDTQYF,TGTGCCAGCAGCTTAGGATTCCAGCGGGGGCGCACAGATACGCAGTATTTT
TRBV20-1,TRBJ1-5,14,many,TRBD1,CSARGQGAYQPQHF,TGCAGTGCTAGAGGGCAGGGGGCATATCAGCCCCAGCATTTT
TRBV7-9,TRBJ2-7,16,-,TRBD2,CASSPGLAGPLNEQYF,TGTGCCAGCAGCCCAGGACTAGCGGGGCCCCTCAATGAGCAGTACTTC
TRBV7-8,TRBJ2-3,16,many,TRBD2,CASSVASGGAIDTQYF,TGTGCCAGCAGCGTCGCTAGCGGGGGGGCGATAGATACGCAGTATTTT
TRBV10-3,TRBJ2-1,13,-,-,CAISEGRYNEQFF,TGTGCCATCAGTGAGGGCCGTTACAATGAGCAGTTCTTC
TRBV2,TRBJ2-2,17,few,-,CASSYRVWGGVTGELFF,TGTGCCAGCAGTTATCGGGTGTGGGGGGGCGTTACCGGGGAGCTGTTTTTT
TRBV7-9,TRBJ1-2,12,-,-,CASSTNPYGYTF,TGTGCCAGCAGCACAAACCCCTATGGCTACACCTTC
TRBV7-2,TRBJ2-1,15,many,TRBD2,CASSSSPGLAFEQFF,TGTGCCAGCAGCTCTTCCCCGGGACTAGCTTTTGAGCAGTTCTTC
TRBV3-1,TRBJ2-3,16,few,-,CASSQGNPSGADTQYF,TGTGCCAGCAGCCAAGGTAACCCCAGTGGGGCAGATACGCAGTATTTT
TRBV6-2/TRBV6-3,TRBJ1-1,13,-,-,CASSTSENTEAFF,TGTGCCAGCAGCACCAGCGAAAACACTGAAGCTTTCTTT